Each of the 4 T cell receptor beta chains below was sequenced from the same sample in a study of T-cell memory formation after mild COVID-19. Via MiXCR, TCRdb re-called the 5' RACE reads, giving one row per CDR3 protein. The sample lists around 430,000 distinct CDR3 sequences; roughly 15% were seen once. The specimen was PBMCs or a T cell subset sorted from them (not recorded which). The receptor source for this set is a young man who had mild COVID-19 (a few samples of this study predate the infection). Cell type and time point are not known.

The chain links TRBV6-5 to TRBJ2-7; 8 bases are shared with TRBD2. V lost 2 bases to trimming and J lost 3 bases; unmatched junction nucleotides: 3. CDR1 and CDR2 (germline): MNHEY, SVGAGI. This CDR3 has 14 residues. The CDR3 DNA reads TGTGCCAGCAGTTACGGCACTAGCGGCTACGAGCAGTACTTC. Its translation: CASSYGTSGYEQYF.

This clonotype has only a few counts. The chain has TRBV5-1 and TRBJ1-1; D not resolved. Germline values: CDR1 SGHRS, CDR2 YFSETQ. The CDR3 has 11 amino acids. The germline V and J ends were trimmed by 3 bases and 8 bases, with 8 bases remaining between them. The DNA for the CDR3 is TGCGCCAGCAGCTCCCTGAGGGAAGCTTTCTTT. The encoded protein is CASSSLREAFF. The entire variable domain, with the rest obtained from reference TRBV5-1 and TRBJ1-1, is as follows: KAGVTQTPRYLIKTRGQQVTLSCSPISGHRSVSWYQQTPGQGLQFLFEYFSETQRNKGNFPGRFSGRQFSNSRSEMNVSTLELGDSALYLCASSSLREAFFGQGTRLTVV.

The chain uses TRBV12-3 or TRBV12-4 and TRBJ2-3, with TRBD2 matching over 7 bases. The CDR3 runs to 14 residues. V lost 3 bases, J lost 4 bases, and 4 bases stayed unmatched. The CDR3 is CASSLTSPADTQYF. The CDR3 coding sequence is TGTGCCAGCAGTTTGACTAGCCCCGCAGATACGCAGTATTTT.

This clonotype has a count of ten or more. The chain uses TRBV11-2 and TRBJ1-3, with D unclear. Germline V gene lookup returns CDR1 SGHAT and CDR2 FQNNGV. The CDR3 is made up of 13 amino acids. The germline V and J ends were trimmed by 3 bases and 0 bases, with 3 bases remaining between them. CDR3 nucleotides: TGTGCCAGCAGCTTCGTCTCTGGAAACACCATATATTTT. Protein: CASSFVSGNTIYF.